One sample yielded the 27 T cell receptor beta chains listed below, sequenced in a study of blood T cells in healthy people across ages. For the second PCR, which ran for 7 to 11 cycles, a sample-barcoded 5' primer and a J-beta primer mix were used. In TCRdb, the 5' RACE reads were re-called with MiXCR into one record per CDR3 protein. The sample contains 1.5 million to 2 million distinct CDR3 sequences, approximately 50% of which appear only once. Sequenced material: blood. Source of these receptors: a woman aged 35 to 49 in good health.

The chain employs TRBV25-1 and TRBJ1-2; TRBD1 aligns across 7 bases. Germline V lookup: CDR1 MGHDK, CDR2 SYGVNS. Germline trimming cut 4 bases from V and 8 bases from J; bases unmatched to any gene: 7. This CDR3 spans 13 amino acids. The CDR3, as DNA: TGTGCCAGCAGTGCCTCACAGGGGCCCGGCTACACCTTC. Amino acids: CASSASQGPGYTF.

The chain has TRBV7-9 and TRBJ1-2, with D hard to call. Germline-derived CDR1 and CDR2 are SEHNR and FQNEAQ (reference sequence). This CDR3 spans 14 amino acids. Trimming left V 3 bases short and J 6 bases short, with 14 bases between. This chain's CDR3 is CASSLQEELNGYTF. In DNA, the CDR3 is TGTGCCAGCAGCTTGCAAGAAGAGCTTAATGGCTACACCTTC.

In its sample, this clonotype was seen a few times. J is TRBJ1-2 and V is TRBV6-2 or TRBV6-3, with no clear D. CDR1 is MNHEY, CDR2 SVGEGT, per germline. The length of the CDR3 is 15 residues. V shed 2 bases and J shed 6 bases, with 16 bases lying between them. In DNA, the CDR3 is TGTGCCAGCAGTTACGCCTTGGCAGGCGGCGATGGCTACACCTTC. Encoded protein: CASSYALAGGDGYTF.

About this clonotype itself: Compared with germline, one end of the junction differs, possibly owing to a read error. V and J are TRBV4-1 and TRBJ2-4; TRBD2 matches at 10 bases. Per the germline V gene, CDR1 is MGHRA and CDR2 is YSYEKL. The CDR3 contains 18 residues. The CDR3 DNA reads as TGCGCCAGCAGCCTCCTCACTAGCGGGGCCCTAGCCAAAGACATTCAGTACTTC. This codes for CASSLLTSGALAKDIQYF.

CDR3: CASSFVYSGANVLTF. Here the CDR3 DNA reads TGTGCCAGCAGCTTTGTATACTCTGGGGCCAACGTCCTGACTTTC. This chain joins TRBV5-6 and TRBJ2-6, with no clear D. Per germline, CDR1 SGHDT and CDR2 YYEEEE. The CDR3 spans 15 residues. V dropped 2 bases and J dropped 0 bases, with 6 bases sitting between them.

The chain links TRBV20-1 to TRBJ2-7; D is unresolved. The J call could be wrong; TRBJ2-5 is a better fit for the DNA end. Germline CDR1 and CDR2: DFQATT and SNEGSKA (reference sequence). CDR3 size: 16 residues. The CDR3 here is CSARGHHGPIGETQYF. The DNA for the CDR3 is TGCAGTGCTAGAGGCCACCACGGCCCGATCGGGGAGACCCAGTACTTC.

V usage is TRBV6-1 and J usage is TRBJ1-5; maybe TRBD1 (5 bases). Germline assignment: CDR1 MNHNS and CDR2 SASEGT. The CDR3 length is 17 residues. V was clipped by 7 bases and J by 0 bases, with 19 bases between them. The CDR3 reads CASIPLGGFSSNQPQHF. Here the CDR3 DNA reads TGTGCCAGCATTCCCCTGGGGGGGTTCTCTAGCAATCAGCCCCAGCATTTT.

This clonotype has more than one count but fewer than ten. The CDR3: CASSWTGGKETQYF. For the CDR3, the DNA is TGTGCCAGCAGCTGGACAGGAGGAAAAGAGACCCAGTACTTC. The chain has TRBV27 and TRBJ2-5, with 7 bases lining up with TRBD1. This CDR3 comprises 14 residues. Germline assignment: CDR1 MNHEY and CDR2 SMNVEV (reference sequence). V was pared by 6 bases and J by 3 bases, with 7 bases of the junction left unmatched.

There are a few counts of this clonotype. This chain joins TRBV11-2 and TRBJ2-3; D is uncertain. Germline CDR1 SGHAT, CDR2 FQNNGV. Trimming cost V 5 bases and J 1 base, with 7 bases left between them. There are 13 residues in the CDR3. DNA of the CDR3: TGTGCCAGCAGCCCCGTCCGCACAGATACGCAGTATTTT. Its protein is CASSPVRTDTQYF.

This clonotype came up a few times. The chain couples TRBV4-3 to TRBJ2-1, with TRBD2 matching over 7 bases. The CDR3 length is 13 residues. Unmatched junction bases numbered 12, after V lost 4 bases and J lost 15 bases. Per germline, CDR1 LGHNA and CDR2 YSLEER. This CDR3 reads CASSRLAGQTGFF. CDR3 coding DNA: TGCGCCAGCAGCCGGTTAGCGGGCCAAACAGGGTTCTTC.

The chain recombines TRBV14 with TRBJ1-2; 7 positions match TRBD1. V gave up 2 bases and J gave up 6 bases; unmatched junction bases: 12. Looked up from germline, CDR1 is SGHDN and CDR2 is FVKESK. The CDR3 consists of 16 residues. Here the CDR3 reads CASSQRGGVVAHGYTF. In nucleotides, the CDR3 is TGTGCCAGCAGCCAAAGAGGGGGCGTGGTGGCGCATGGCTACACCTTC.

The chain joins TRBV13 to TRBJ2-2, with 10 bases lining up with TRBD2. Germline-derived CDR1 and CDR2 are PRHDT and FYEKMQ (reference sequence). The CDR3 consists of 17 residues. J was trimmed by 4 bases and V by 1 base; bases with no gene match: 6. The CDR3 DNA reads as TGTGCCAGCAGCTTAGTGCTAGCGGGGGCACGCACCGGGGAGCTGTTTTTT. This translates into CASSLVLAGARTGELFF.

The V gene is TRBV28, the J gene TRBJ2-5, with a tentative D call TRBD1 (5 bases). The J call is uncertain, as TRBJ2-7 better fits the DNA end. Germline assignment: CDR1 MDHEN and CDR2 SYDVKM. This CDR3 comprises 13 residues. CDR3 coding DNA: TGTGCCAGCAGTGTTGCAGGGATGAGCGAGCAGTACTTC. Amino acids: CASSVAGMSEQYF.

This clonotype was seen only a few times. The chain is built from TRBV20-1 and TRBJ2-5; 11 bases are a match to TRBD2. The CDR3 loop spans 14 amino acids. Per the germline V gene, CDR1 is DFQATT and CDR2 is SNEGSKA (reference sequence). V gave up 3 bases and J gave up 8 bases; unmatched junction bases: 8. The CDR3 sequence is CSASVGGTSGTQYF. In nucleotides, the CDR3 is TGCAGTGCTAGTGTGGGGGGGACTAGCGGAACCCAGTACTTC.

This clonotype was detected only a few times. This chain connects TRBV12-3 or TRBV12-4 to TRBJ2-3; the match to TRBD1 covers 8 bases. V was pared by 5 bases and J by 0 bases, with 7 bases of the junction left unmatched. This CDR3 spans 16 amino acids. The CDR3 region has the DNA TGTGCCAGCAGTCCGCGGGACAGGCCTAGCACAGATACGCAGTATTTT. This gives the protein CASSPRDRPSTDTQYF.

This clonotype was observed once. A much larger clone is a single base away; this may be a read error. This chain connects TRBV20-1 to TRBJ1-6; no reliable D call. CDR1 DFQATT and CDR2 SNEGSKA come from the germline V gene (reference sequence). The CDR3 extends over 11 amino acids. CDR3 sequence reads: CSARKDSLLHF. CDR3 DNA sequence: TGCAGTGCTAGAAAAGATTCACTCCTCCACTTT.

This clonotype appeared a few times. This chain uses TRBV5-1 with TRBJ2-7; a weak D match, TRBD1 (6 bases). The CDR3 has 15 amino acids. Trimming shortened V by 0 bases and J by 1 base, and 11 bases separated the two germline ends. Germline assignment: CDR1 SGHRS and CDR2 YFSETQ. Written as DNA, the CDR3 is TGCGCCAGCAGCTTGGGGAAACAGGGTTCCTACGAGCAGTACTTC. Amino acids: CASSLGKQGSYEQYF.

The chain couples TRBV10-3 to TRBJ1-1, with a possible D match to TRBD1 (5 bases). With 10 bases removed from V and 2 bases from J, the gap between germline ends came to 11 bases. Germline CDR1 reads ENHRY; CDR2 reads SYGVKD. The CDR3 extends over 12 amino acids. The CDR3 reads CATHQGNTEAFF. The DNA for the CDR3 is TGTGCCACACACCAGGGAAACACTGAAGCTTTCTTT.

The gene calls are TRBV24-1 and TRBJ2-7; 8 bases line up with TRBD2. The J call may be incorrect, as the DNA end agrees better with TRBJ2-5. Germline CDR1 reads KGHDR; CDR2 reads SFDVKD. CDR3 length: 15 amino acids. The CDR3: CATSPTSGWQETQYF. In DNA form, the CDR3 reads TGTGCCACCAGTCCTACTAGCGGATGGCAAGAGACCCAGTACTTC.

The chain carries TRBV6-6 and TRBJ2-4; D might be TRBD1 (5 bases). V was clipped by 2 bases and J by 0 bases, with 14 bases between them. This CDR3 spans 17 amino acids. Per the germline V gene, CDR1 is MNHNY and CDR2 is SVGAGI (reference sequence). The CDR3 loop is CASSYVQGTLAKNIQYF. DNA of the CDR3: TGTGCCAGCAGTTACGTGCAGGGCACCCTAGCCAAAAACATTCAGTACTTC.

The J gene is TRBJ2-5, the V gene TRBV28; 14 positions agree with TRBD2. Germline loops: CDR1 MDHEN, CDR2 SYDVKM. The CDR3 totals 16 residues. V was clipped by 3 bases and J by 4 bases; unmatched bases: 4. The CDR3 DNA reads as TGTGCCAGCAGTTTTACCGGGACTAGCGGGGGAGAGACCCAGTACTTC. Its protein product is CASSFTGTSGGETQYF.

The rearrangement links TRBV20-1 to TRBJ1-2; D is perhaps TRBD1 (5 bases). Germline V gene sequence: CDR1 DFQATT, CDR2 SNEGSKA (reference sequence). The germline V and J ends were trimmed by 3 bases and 4 bases, with 9 bases remaining between them. The CDR3 loop spans 12 amino acids. The CDR3 DNA reads TGCAGTGCTAGCAGGGTCCGCTATGGCTACACCTTC. Its protein is CSASRVRYGYTF.

This rearrangement joins TRBV20-1 to TRBJ1-6; D is uncertain. Trimming stripped 2 bases from V and 9 bases from J, with 14 bases between. Germline V gene data show CDR1 as DFQATT and CDR2 as SNEGSKA (reference sequence). The CDR3 is made up of 14 amino acids. The CDR3 here is CSARPPVPRSPLHF. DNA of the CDR3: TGCAGTGCTAGACCCCCTGTCCCGCGTTCACCCCTCCACTTT.

This chain connects TRBV20-1 to TRBJ1-1; 8 bases fit TRBD1. The CDR3 is 14 residues long. Germline V gene sequence: CDR1 DFQATT, CDR2 SNEGSKA (reference sequence). V gave up 6 bases and J gave up 6 bases; unmatched junction bases: 12. The chain's CDR3 is CSANRGQVNAEAFF. CDR3 sequence (DNA): TGCAGTGCCAACCGGGGACAGGTTAACGCTGAAGCTTTCTTT.

This clonotype showed up just a few times. This chain connects TRBV5-1 to TRBJ1-2; 12 nucleotides line up with TRBD1. CDR1 SGHRS and CDR2 YFSETQ come from the germline V gene. This CDR3 has 13 residues. V lost 4 bases to trimming and J lost 10 bases; unmatched junction nucleotides: 5. CDR3 bases: TGCGCCAGCAGCACAGGGACAGGGGGCGACTACACCTTC. It yields the protein CASSTGTGGDYTF.

The rearrangement uses TRBV6-5 and TRBJ2-5, with a possible D match to TRBD1 (6 bases). CDR1 and CDR2 from the germline V gene are MNHEY and SVGAGI. The V end lost 5 bases, the J end lost 2 bases, and 15 bases lay between the germline ends. The CDR3 consists of 15 residues. CDR3 in amino acids: CASSTTGTPQETQYF. The CDR3, as DNA: TGTGCCAGCAGTACAACCGGGACACCTCAAGAGACCCAGTACTTC.

The J gene is TRBJ2-1, the V gene TRBV27; D is possibly TRBD2 (6 bases). The CDR3 has 17 residues. CDR1 and CDR2 from the germline V gene are MNHEY and SMNVEV (reference sequence). With 2 bases removed from V and 5 bases from J, the gap between germline ends came to 19 bases. For the CDR3, the DNA is TGTGCCAGCAGTTTAGCCCCCTCTCGGCGGGGAGACAATGAGCAGTTCTTC. Amino acid sequence: CASSLAPSRRGDNEQFF.